One sample yielded the 5 T cell receptor beta chains listed below, sequenced in a study of CXCR3-negative and CXCR3-positive naive CD8 T cells. The authors prepared UMI-labeled TRB cDNA libraries by 5' RACE. For each CDR3 protein, TCRdb gives one entry from its re-call of the 5' RACE reads, without DNA. This sample's table has fewer than 90,000 distinct CDR3 sequences. Sequencing used naive CXCR3- CD8+ T cells from blood. Subset described: CD45RO-CCR7+CD27+CD95- naive CD8+ T cells lacking CXCR3 (TNR3-). The source is a human donor in good health. Some clones in this sample may be carry-over from other donors' samples.

The gene calls are TRBV3-1 and TRBJ1-1; TCRdb returns TRBD1, unconfirmable since there is no DNA. The CDR3 runs 15 residues. Germline V gene data show CDR1 as LGHDT and CDR2 as YNNKEL (reference sequence). This CDR3 reads CASSQVTGGFTEAFF.

The rearrangement joins TRBV29-1 to TRBJ2-7; lacking DNA, the TRBD1 call made by TCRdb goes unchecked. CDR1 is SQVTM, CDR2 ANQGSEA, per germline. There are 12 residues in the CDR3. The CDR3 loop is CSVIRPGQGQYF.

The chain carries TRBV30 and TRBJ1-2; no DNA is available, so the TRBD1 call from TCRdb remains unchecked. Germline V lookup: CDR1 GTSNPN, CDR2 SVGIG (reference sequence). CDR3 length equals 14 residues. This CDR3 reads CAWSDGTGGEGYTF.

The V gene is TRBV12-3 or TRBV12-4, the J gene TRBJ1-3; TCRdb indicates TRBD1, and absent DNA this call remains unverified. This CDR3 is 14 amino acids long. The CDR3: CASTDSHLGNTIYF.

The chain links TRBV28 to TRBJ2-7; TCRdb reports TRBD1, a call that lacks DNA to check it against. This CDR3 contains 14 residues. CDR1 and CDR2 (germline): MDHEN, SYDVKM. This CDR3 reads CARGATVSSYEQYF. Full variable domain (missing parts from reference TRBV28 and TRBJ2-7): DVKVTQSSRYLVKRTGEKVFLECVQDMDHENMFWYRQDPGLGLRLIYFSYDVKMKEKGDIPEGYSVSREKKERFSLILESASTNQTSMYLCARGATVSSYEQYFGPGTRLTVT.